This T cell receptor (beta chain) was documented in a study of technical replicates of blood from several donors. Only in-frame clones appear in the TCRdb table, and some are missing; sequencing was by immunoSEQ multiplex PCR. The sample contains 85,000 to 90,000 clones, 85% to 95% of which appear only once. Sequenced: T cells isolated from PBMCs. The receptor was isolated from a human donor in good health.

The CDR3 sequence: CASSIDGVFYGYTF. The CDR3 coding sequence is TGTGCCAGTAGTATAGATGGAGTATTCTATGGCTACACCTTC. The chain employs TRBV19 and TRBJ1-2, with D uncertain. This CDR3 spans 14 amino acids. CDR1 is LNHDA, CDR2 SQIVND, per germline (reference sequence). V lost 0 bases and J lost 4, with 9 bases in between.